This T cell receptor beta chain was recorded in a study of CD8 T cell repertoires and HIV-1 epitope variants. Across the study: Each of Twenty-five Gag and Nef epitope peptides stimulated a separate culture.

As concerns this clone: The antigen is undetermined.

Profiled with immunoSEQ multiplex PCR; TCRdb holds only in-frame clones, not every one. The sample records some 5,200 clones, about 70% being singletons. The sequence was collected from a male donor with HIV. Sequencing was done on a sample of cultured CD8+ T cells derived from PBMCs.

The CDR3 here is CASSLRRETDTQYF. Written as DNA, the CDR3 is TGTGCCAGCAGTTTGCGGAGGGAGACAGATACGCAGTATTTT. V gene TRBV28 combines with J gene TRBJ2-3; TRBD2 might be the D (6 bases). V was trimmed by 3 bases and J by 3 bases, leaving 10 bases between them. This CDR3 is built from 14 residues. Germline V lookup: CDR1 MDHEN, CDR2 SYDVKM.